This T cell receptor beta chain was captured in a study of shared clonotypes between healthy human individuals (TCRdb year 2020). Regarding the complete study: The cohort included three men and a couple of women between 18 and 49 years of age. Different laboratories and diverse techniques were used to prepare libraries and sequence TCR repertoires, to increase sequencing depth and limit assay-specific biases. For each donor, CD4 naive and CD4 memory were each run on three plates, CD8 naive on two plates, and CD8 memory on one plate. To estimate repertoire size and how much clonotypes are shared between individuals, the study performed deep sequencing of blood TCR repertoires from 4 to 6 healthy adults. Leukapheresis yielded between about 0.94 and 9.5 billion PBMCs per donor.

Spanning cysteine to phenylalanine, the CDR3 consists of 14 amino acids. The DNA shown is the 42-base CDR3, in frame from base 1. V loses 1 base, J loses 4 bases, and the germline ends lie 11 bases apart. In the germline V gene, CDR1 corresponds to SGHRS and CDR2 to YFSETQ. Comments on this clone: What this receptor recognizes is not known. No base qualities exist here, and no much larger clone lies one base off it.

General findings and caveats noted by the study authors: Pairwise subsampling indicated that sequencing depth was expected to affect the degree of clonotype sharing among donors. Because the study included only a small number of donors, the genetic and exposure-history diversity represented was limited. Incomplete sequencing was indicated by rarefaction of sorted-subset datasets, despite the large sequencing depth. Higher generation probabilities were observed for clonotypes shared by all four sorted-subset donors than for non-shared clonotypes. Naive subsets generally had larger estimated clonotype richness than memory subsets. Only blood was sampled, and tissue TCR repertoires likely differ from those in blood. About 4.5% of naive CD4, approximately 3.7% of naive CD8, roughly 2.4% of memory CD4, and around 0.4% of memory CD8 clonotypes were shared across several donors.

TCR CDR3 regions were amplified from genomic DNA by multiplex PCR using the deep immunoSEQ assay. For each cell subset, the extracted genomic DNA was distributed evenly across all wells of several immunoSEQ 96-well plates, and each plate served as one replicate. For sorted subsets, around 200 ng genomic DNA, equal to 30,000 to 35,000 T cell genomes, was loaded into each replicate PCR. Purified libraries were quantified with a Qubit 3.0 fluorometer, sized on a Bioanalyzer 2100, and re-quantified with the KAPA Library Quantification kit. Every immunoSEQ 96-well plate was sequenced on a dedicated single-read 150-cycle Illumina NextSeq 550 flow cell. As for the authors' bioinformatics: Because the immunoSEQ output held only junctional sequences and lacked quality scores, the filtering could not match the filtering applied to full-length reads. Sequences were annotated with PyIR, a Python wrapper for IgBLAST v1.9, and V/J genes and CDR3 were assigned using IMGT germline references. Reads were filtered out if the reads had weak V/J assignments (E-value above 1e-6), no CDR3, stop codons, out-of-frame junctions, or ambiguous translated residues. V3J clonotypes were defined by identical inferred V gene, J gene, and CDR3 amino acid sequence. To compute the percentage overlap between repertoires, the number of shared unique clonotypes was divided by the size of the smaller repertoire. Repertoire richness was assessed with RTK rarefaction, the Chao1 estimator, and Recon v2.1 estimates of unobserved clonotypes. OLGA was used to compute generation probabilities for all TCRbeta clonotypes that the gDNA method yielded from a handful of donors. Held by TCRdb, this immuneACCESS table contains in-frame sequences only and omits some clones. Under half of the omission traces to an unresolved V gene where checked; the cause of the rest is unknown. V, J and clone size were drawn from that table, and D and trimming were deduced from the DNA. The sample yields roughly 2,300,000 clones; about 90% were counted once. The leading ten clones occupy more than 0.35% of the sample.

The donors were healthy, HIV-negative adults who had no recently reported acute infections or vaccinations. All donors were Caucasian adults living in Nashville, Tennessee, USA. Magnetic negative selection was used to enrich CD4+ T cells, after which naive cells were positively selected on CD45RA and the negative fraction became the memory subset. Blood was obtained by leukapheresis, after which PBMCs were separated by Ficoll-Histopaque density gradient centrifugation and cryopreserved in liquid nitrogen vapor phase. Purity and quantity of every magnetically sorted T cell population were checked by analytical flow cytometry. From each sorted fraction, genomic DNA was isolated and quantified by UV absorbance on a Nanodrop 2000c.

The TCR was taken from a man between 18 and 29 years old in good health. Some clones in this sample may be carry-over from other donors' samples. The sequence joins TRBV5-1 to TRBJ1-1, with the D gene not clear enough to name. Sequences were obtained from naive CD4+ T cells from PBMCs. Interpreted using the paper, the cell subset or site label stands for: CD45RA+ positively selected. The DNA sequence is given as TGCGCCAGCAGCTTGTTTCAGCGGATCACTGAAGCTTTCTTT. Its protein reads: CASSLFQRITEAFF.